The 24 T cell receptor beta chains below were found in one sample sequenced in a study of cytomegalovirus exposure and HLA in healthy donors. The PCR ran on 60 Vbeta and 13 Jbeta primers. TCRdb's copy holds only in-frame clones and misses some; the assay was immunoSEQ multiplex PCR. The sample consists of more than 100,000 clones, roughly 83% of them appearing once. The specimen sequenced was PBMCs. These receptors came from a man between 35 and 55 years old in good health and CMV-seronegative.

The rearrangement joins TRBV18 to TRBJ2-7; D is uncertain. Germline-derived CDR1 and CDR2 are KGHSH and LQKENI. The germline V and J ends were trimmed by 5 bases and 6 bases, with 11 bases remaining between them. The CDR3 consists of 12 residues. The CDR3 sequence: CASSFEAGEQYF. CDR3 nucleotides: TGTGCCAGCTCATTCGAGGCTGGCGAGCAGTACTTC.

This clone was seen only a few times. The genes are TRBV25-1 and TRBJ2-1, with D hard to call. The CDR3 has 11 amino acids. Per the germline V gene, CDR1 is MGHDK and CDR2 is SYGVNS. The V end was cut by 4 bases, the J end by 9 bases, with 7 bases between. CDR3 residues: CASSGPGEQFF. As DNA, the CDR3 is TGTGCCAGCAGTGGACCAGGTGAGCAGTTCTTC.

This clone was counted a single time. This sequence joins TRBV6-1 and TRBJ2-7, with 8 bases fitting TRBD1. The V gene's germline CDR1 is MNHNS and CDR2 SASEGT. V lost 8 bases and J lost 6; bases outside the gene matches: 6. CDR3 length: 12 residues. The CDR3 coding sequence is TGTGCCAGCGGACAGGGACGGGTCGAGCAGTACTTC. Amino acid sequence: CASGQGRVEQYF.

The chain carries TRBV10-3 and TRBJ1-1, with D tentatively TRBD1 (5 bases). Trimming pared 7 bases from V and 0 bases from J, leaving 15 bases between. Germline lookup yields CDR1 ENHRY and CDR2 SYGVKD. The CDR3 spans 15 residues. CDR3 residues: CAIMDPWGMNTEAFF. In nucleotides, the CDR3 is TGTGCCATCATGGACCCTTGGGGCATGAACACTGAAGCTTTCTTT.

The genes are TRBV5-6 and TRBJ2-7, with D tentatively TRBD2 (5 bases). CDR3 length: 15 residues. Germline CDR1 SGHDT, CDR2 YYEEEE. Deletions cut 4 bases from V and 0 bases from J, with 14 bases between. The CDR3 coding sequence is TGTGCCAGCAGCAGCTCTAGCCTAAGCTCCTACGAGCAGTACTTC. It specifies CASSSSSLSSYEQYF.

The chain links TRBV7-9 to TRBJ1-1; 9 bases agree with TRBD1. Trimming took 1 base from V and 1 from J; bases not matched to a gene: 13. CDR1 and CDR2 (germline): SEHNR, FQNEAQ (reference sequence). The CDR3 extends over 19 amino acids. CDR3 in DNA: TGTGCCAGCAGCTTAGAACAAGGGACAGGGTTGAGGGGGAACACTGAAGCTTTCTTT. It is translated as CASSLEQGTGLRGNTEAFF.

V usage is TRBV4-2 and J usage is TRBJ2-3; possibly TRBD1 for D (6 bases). Trimming removed 4 bases from V and 7 bases from J, with 18 bases in between. The CDR3 runs 15 residues. Looked up from germline, CDR1 is LGHNA and CDR2 is YNFKEQ. This CDR3 reads CASSPQTTGTHTQYF. CDR3 nucleotide sequence: TGTGCCAGCAGCCCCCAAACAACAGGGACCCATACGCAGTATTTT.

This chain connects TRBV2 to TRBJ1-4; the match to TRBD1 covers 12 bases. CDR1 and CDR2 (germline): SNHLY, FYNNEI. Unmatched junction bases numbered 7, after V lost 5 bases and J lost 0 bases. The CDR3 spans 18 residues. The CDR3 region is CASSWDRGPPATNEKLFF. The CDR3 DNA reads TGTGCCAGCAGTTGGGACAGGGGGCCACCTGCAACTAATGAAAAACTGTTTTTT.

J is TRBJ2-7 and V is TRBV9; tentative D call: TRBD2 (6 bases). This CDR3 is 13 amino acids long. V was pared by 3 bases and J by 3 bases, with 10 bases between. Germline CDR1 is SGDLS and CDR2 is YYNGEE. The CDR3 coding sequence is TGTGCCAGCAGCGGACTAGAAGACTACGAGCAGTACTTC. It encodes CASSGLEDYEQYF.

The chain combines TRBV2 with TRBJ1-5, with D tentatively TRBD1 (5 bases). V lost 6 bases to trimming and J lost 5 bases, with 20 bases between them. CDR3 size: 16 residues. Germline V gene lookup returns CDR1 SNHLY and CDR2 FYNNEI. The CDR3 DNA follows: TGTGCCAGCAGCCCCAACCCTACAGGTGGTTATCAGCCCCAGCATTTT. It yields the protein CASSPNPTGGYQPQHF.

This rearrangement joins TRBV7-9 to TRBJ2-1, with 12 bases matching TRBD2. Germline V gene lookup returns CDR1 SEHNR and CDR2 FQNEAQ (reference sequence). The CDR3 is made up of 16 amino acids. The V segment lost 5 bases and the J segment 6 bases; nucleotides outside the gene matches: 8. CDR3 nucleotide sequence: TGTGCCAGCAGCCCCCAGACTAGCGGGGGAGGCAATGAGCAGTTCTTC. This gives the protein CASSPQTSGGGNEQFF.

This clone turned up a few times. The chain joins TRBV2 to TRBJ1-2; TRBD1 matches 9 bases. Per the germline V gene, CDR1 is SNHLY and CDR2 is FYNNEI. Trimming at V came to 4 bases and at J to 1 base, leaving 4 bases not matched to a gene. The CDR3 is 15 residues long. The CDR3 loop reads CASSVRQGVNYGYTF. The CDR3 DNA sequence: TGTGCCAGCAGTGTACGACAGGGGGTTAACTATGGCTACACCTTC.

The chain carries TRBV4-1 and TRBJ1-5; D uncertain. Germline CDR1 reads MGHRA; CDR2 reads YSYEKL. The CDR3 is 13 residues long. V was shortened by 1 base and J by 5 bases, with 6 bases between the two germline ends. The CDR3 protein is CASSQGLDQPQHF. CDR3 nucleotide sequence: TGCGCCAGCAGCCAAGGGTTAGATCAGCCCCAGCATTTT.

CDR3 in DNA: TGTGCCAGCAGCCTACCGGGTAGGGGCTACAATGAGCAGTTCTTC. Translation: CASSLPGRGYNEQFF. V is TRBV9 and J is TRBJ2-1, with D maybe TRBD1 (5 bases). V lost 4 bases, J lost 3 bases, and 14 bases lay in between. CDR3 length: 15 residues. Germline-derived CDR1 and CDR2 are SGDLS and YYNGEE.

The chain combines TRBV4-3 with TRBJ2-1, with a tentative D call TRBD1 (7 bases). V was cut by 4 bases and J by 8 bases, with 21 bases left in between. This CDR3 contains 16 residues. Germline CDR1 is LGHNA and CDR2 is YSLEER. The CDR3 sequence is CASSLLGGNTGDEQFF. The CDR3, as DNA: TGCGCCAGCAGCCTACTCGGCGGGAATACAGGGGATGAGCAGTTCTTC.

This chain uses TRBV11-3 with TRBJ2-5; 12 nucleotides line up with TRBD2. Germline values: CDR1 SGHNT, CDR2 YENEEA. The CDR3 sequence is 15 residues long. The junction had 4 bases not matched to a gene; V was cut back by 5 bases and J by 3 bases. This chain's CDR3 is CASSVGLAGKETQYF. The CDR3 region has the DNA TGTGCCAGCAGCGTTGGACTAGCGGGGAAAGAGACCCAGTACTTC.

This chain joins TRBV20-1 and TRBJ2-7, with 7 bases lining up with TRBD2. V lost 7 bases and J lost 4; bases outside the gene matches: 4. The germline V gene has CDR1 DFQATT and CDR2 SNEGSKA (reference sequence). The CDR3 has 11 amino acids. For the CDR3, the DNA is TGCAGTGTGGAGCGGGAATACGAGCAGTACTTC. Translation: CSVEREYEQYF.

The chain is built from TRBV7-9 and TRBJ2-2, with 7 bases lining up with TRBD1. Germline-derived CDR1 and CDR2 are SEHNR and FQNEAQ (reference sequence). Germline trimming cut 4 bases from V and 1 base from J; bases unmatched to any gene: 0. The CDR3 is 14 amino acids. As DNA, the CDR3 is TGTGCCAGCAGCTGGACAGGGAACACCGGGGAGCTGTTTTTT. Protein product: CASSWTGNTGELFF.

V gene TRBV5-8 combines with J gene TRBJ2-2; D is possibly TRBD1 (6 bases). This CDR3 has 16 amino acids. Trimming shortened V by 4 bases and J by 4 bases, and 17 bases separated the two germline ends. Germline loops: CDR1 SGHTS, CDR2 YDEGEE. This chain's CDR3 is CASSPPQGPITGELFF. The CDR3, as DNA: TGTGCCAGCAGCCCCCCACAGGGACCGATCACCGGGGAGCTGTTTTTT.

The chain carries TRBV4-1 and TRBJ2-3; D might be TRBD2 (6 bases). The germline V gene has CDR1 MGHRA and CDR2 YSYEKL. The CDR3 has 17 residues. Trimming stripped 0 bases from V and 0 bases from J, with 13 bases between. The CDR3 region has the DNA TGCGCCAGCAGCCAAGATATTAGCGGACTAAGCACAGATACGCAGTATTTT. Translating it yields CASSQDISGLSTDTQYF.

This rearrangement joins TRBV2 to TRBJ1-4, with 7 positions matching TRBD1. Trimming cost V 7 bases and J 4 bases; bases outside gene matches: 9. This CDR3 has 15 amino acids. CDR1 and CDR2 (germline): SNHLY, FYNNEI. The CDR3 is CASKRRTGGNEKLFF. For the CDR3, the DNA is TGTGCCAGCAAAAGGAGGACAGGTGGTAATGAAAAACTGTTTTTT.

This clone was picked up a small number of times. The gene calls are TRBV2 and TRBJ2-1; 13 bases map to TRBD2. V was pared by 6 bases and J by 9 bases, with 8 bases of the junction left unmatched. The CDR3 has 15 amino acids. CDR1 and CDR2 (germline): SNHLY, FYNNEI. CDR3 sequence reads: CASRVLAGGPGEQFF. Written as DNA, the CDR3 is TGTGCCAGCAGAGTACTAGCGGGGGGGCCTGGTGAGCAGTTCTTC.

The chain has TRBV5-4 and TRBJ2-7; the D gene is possibly TRBD2 (5 bases). Germline CDR1 is SGHNT and CDR2 is YYREEE (reference sequence). The V end lost 0 bases, the J end lost 5 bases, and 15 bases lay between the germline ends. The CDR3 covers 15 residues. CDR3 DNA sequence: TGTGCCAGCAGCTTGGTCCGGGGAGCCGTGAACGAGCAGTACTTC. Translation gives CASSLVRGAVNEQYF. The full variable domain, with the rest looked up from reference TRBV5-4 and TRBJ2-7, is ETGVTQSPTHLIKTRGQQVTLRCSSQSGHNTVSWYQQALGQGPQFIFQYYREEENGRGNFPPRFSGLQFPNYSSELNVNALELDDSALYLCASSLVRGAVNEQYFGPGTRLTVT.

The V gene is TRBV11-2, the J gene TRBJ1-6; a weak D match, TRBD1 (6 bases). CDR3 length: 15 amino acids. Between the trimmed V and J ends, which lost 1 base and 9 bases, there was a span of 13 bases. Germline loops: CDR1 SGHAT, CDR2 FQNNGV. For the CDR3, the DNA is TGTGCCAGCAGCTTAGGCAGGGAAGGGGGTTCACCCCTCCACTTT. Its translation is CASSLGREGGSPLHF. The full variable domain, its missing parts supplied by reference TRBV11-2 and TRBJ1-6, is EAGVAQSPRYKIIEKRQSVAFWCNPISGHATLYWYQQILGQGPKLLIQFQNNGVVDDSQLPKDRFSAERLKGVDSTLKIQPAKLEDSAVYLCASSLGREGGSPLHFGNGTRLTVT.